This T cell receptor (beta chain) was captured by sequencing in a study of Ad26.COV2.S vaccination and SARS-CoV-2 variants. The wider study: The authors gave Ad26.COV2.S intramuscularly, either once or twice 56 days apart.

Produced via immunoSEQ multiplex PCR; TCRdb's table is partial and in-frame only. The sample shows about 460,000 clones, around 89% of them seen only once. Germline V gives CDR1 DFQATT, CDR2 SNEGSKA (reference sequence). V lost 5 bases and J 1 base, leaving 2 bases between the germline ends. The CDR3 has 11 amino acids. Overall study findings and caveats: Analyses of TCR breadth and depth may have underestimated total T cell responses.

The treatment here: 19 received Ad26.COV2.S at low or high dose, single or two shots; 5 received placebo; per-sample allocation not given. Day 63 following the first vaccine or placebo injection was when the samples were taken. About this clone: The target antigen is unknown.

The chain is built from TRBV20-1 and TRBJ2-2; no clear D. This clonotype originated in a person between 18 and 65 years old who received the Ad26.COV2.S COVID-19 vaccine or a placebo. The sample was peripheral blood, taken in a trial of Ad26.COV2.S vaccine versus placebo. CDR3 amino acids: CSAGNTGELFF. The CDR3 bases are TGCAGTGCTGGGAACACCGGGGAGCTGTTTTTT.